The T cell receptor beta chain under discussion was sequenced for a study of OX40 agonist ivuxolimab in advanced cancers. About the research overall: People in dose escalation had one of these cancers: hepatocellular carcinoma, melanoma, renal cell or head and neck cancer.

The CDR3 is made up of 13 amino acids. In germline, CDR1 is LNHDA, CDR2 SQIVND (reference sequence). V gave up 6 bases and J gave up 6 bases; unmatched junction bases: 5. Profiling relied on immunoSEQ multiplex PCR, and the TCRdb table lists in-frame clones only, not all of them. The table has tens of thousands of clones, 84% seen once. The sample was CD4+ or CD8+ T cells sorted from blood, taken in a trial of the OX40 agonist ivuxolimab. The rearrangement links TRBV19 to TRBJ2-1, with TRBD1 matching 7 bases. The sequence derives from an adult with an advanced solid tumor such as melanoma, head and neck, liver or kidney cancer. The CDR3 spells CASSGQVGNEQFF. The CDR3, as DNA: TGTGCCAGTAGCGGACAGGTAGGCAATGAGCAGTTCTTC.